A single sample is the source of the 15 T cell receptor beta chains below, sequenced in a study of blood T cell repertoires in COVID-19. Generated by immunoSEQ multiplex PCR, the TCRdb table keeps only in-frame clones and is missing some. The data contain some 90,000 clones, 89% of them seen just once; the ten biggest clones take up 8% to 10%. Sample: peripheral blood. The receptors originated from a man aged 50 to 59 with acute or convalescent COVID-19.

Only a few counts were recorded for this clone. The rearrangement uses TRBV10-2 and TRBJ1-2; D is uncertain. Germline V gives CDR1 WSHSY, CDR2 SAAADI. The CDR3 spans 13 residues. The germline V and J ends were trimmed by 3 bases and 6 bases, with 11 bases remaining between them. The CDR3 loop reads CASSDSHVNGYTF. CDR3 sequence (DNA): TGCGCCAGCAGTGACTCACACGTAAATGGCTACACCTTC.

This clone has a handful of counts. V is TRBV5-1 and J is TRBJ1-1, with D unresolved. Trimming shortened V by 0 bases and J by 1 base, and 7 bases separated the two germline ends. The CDR3 has 14 residues. The germline CDR1 and CDR2 sequences are SGHRS and YFSETQ. CDR3 region: CASSLGWANTEAFF. The CDR3 DNA follows: TGCGCCAGCAGCTTGGGATGGGCGAACACTGAAGCTTTCTTT.

CDR3 protein: CASSLSRQVLYNEQFF. The CDR3 DNA is TGTGCCAGCAGTTTATCCCGACAGGTTCTCTACAATGAGCAGTTCTTC. This sequence joins TRBV27 and TRBJ2-1; TRBD1 is a possible D gene (6 bases). The CDR3 contains 16 residues. Germline V CDR1 and CDR2: MNHEY, SMNVEV (reference sequence). V dropped 0 bases and J dropped 3 bases, with 12 bases sitting between them.

The chain employs TRBV5-1 and TRBJ1-6; no clear D. The length of the CDR3 is 16 residues. Germline-derived CDR1 and CDR2 are SGHRS and YFSETQ. V was pared by 0 bases and J by 0 bases, with 7 bases between. CDR3 amino acids: CASSLGVNSYNSPLHF. CDR3 bases: TGCGCCAGCAGCTTGGGTGTTAACTCCTATAATTCACCCCTCCACTTT.

The genes are TRBV10-3 and TRBJ1-2; D may be TRBD1 (6 bases). The CDR3 length is 13 residues. Trimming pared 10 bases from V and 0 bases from J, leaving 12 bases between. Germline CDR1 reads ENHRY; CDR2 reads SYGVKD. The CDR3 DNA reads TGTGCCACCCGGGACACAACTAACTATGGCTACACCTTC. It translates to CATRDTTNYGYTF.

This chain uses TRBV7-8 with TRBJ2-6, with a tentative D call TRBD2 (5 bases). V dropped 5 bases and J dropped 0 bases, with 14 bases sitting between them. The germline gives CDR1 SGHVS, CDR2 FQNEAQ. CDR3 length: 17 residues. For the CDR3, the DNA is TGTGCCAGCAGCCCCCCGCCCCGGGGCTCTGGGGCCAACGTCCTGACTTTC. It yields the protein CASSPPPRGSGANVLTF.

This rearrangement joins TRBV15 to TRBJ1-2, with TRBD1 matching 8 bases. From germline, CDR1 is LNHNV and CDR2 YYDKDF (reference sequence). Trimming at V came to 5 bases and at J to 5 bases, leaving 10 bases not matched to a gene. The CDR3 totals 15 residues. In DNA form, the CDR3 reads TGTGCCACCAGCGGTTCTCGGACAGGGCCTTATGGCTACACCTTC. As protein: CATSGSRTGPYGYTF.

This clone has only a few counts. The chain combines TRBV10-3 with TRBJ1-4; maybe TRBD1 (5 bases). The germline V gene has CDR1 ENHRY and CDR2 SYGVKD. CDR3 length: 15 residues. The ends were cut back, 4 bases at V and 7 bases at J, with 16 bases in the middle. CDR3 region: CAISGQGAVGEKLFF. Written as DNA, the CDR3 is TGTGCCATCAGTGGGCAGGGTGCCGTGGGTGAAAAACTGTTTTTT.

The gene calls are TRBV27 and TRBJ1-1, with 7 bases lining up with TRBD1. The CDR3 is 16 residues long. The germline CDR1 and CDR2 sequences are MNHEY and SMNVEV (reference sequence). J gave up 4 bases and V 2 bases, and 10 bases lay outside the gene matches. CDR3 protein: CASSLSRVRGTTEAFF. The CDR3, as DNA: TGTGCCAGCAGTTTAAGTCGGGTCAGGGGGACCACTGAAGCTTTCTTT.

The chain is built from TRBV15 and TRBJ1-6, with 8 nucleotides matching TRBD1. V was pared by 2 bases and J by 5 bases, with 5 bases of the junction left unmatched. The germline V gene has CDR1 LNHNV and CDR2 YYDKDF (reference sequence). The CDR3 spans 16 residues. The chain's CDR3 is CATSRSPGQDNSPLHF. The CDR3 coding sequence is TGTGCCACCAGCAGATCCCCGGGACAGGATAATTCACCCCTCCACTTT.

The chain joins TRBV28 to TRBJ1-1; no firm D call. CDR3 size: 13 residues. The V end was cut by 2 bases, the J end by 6 bases, with 10 bases between. Germline V lookup: CDR1 MDHEN, CDR2 SYDVKM. For the CDR3, the DNA is TGTGCCAGCAGTTTACCGGGGATGGCTGAAGCTTTCTTT. Its protein product is CASSLPGMAEAFF.

CDR3 residues: CASSQGTGGGETQYF. The CDR3, as DNA: TGCGCCAGCAGCCAAGGGACAGGGGGCGGAGAGACCCAGTACTTC. V and J are TRBV4-1 and TRBJ2-5; 11 nucleotides agree with TRBD1. Trimming at V came to 1 base and at J to 4 bases, leaving 2 bases not matched to a gene. CDR3 length: 15 amino acids. Germline V gene data show CDR1 as MGHRA and CDR2 as YSYEKL.

The chain joins TRBV5-1 to TRBJ1-1; possibly TRBD1 for D (6 bases). Germline V gene sequence: CDR1 SGHRS, CDR2 YFSETQ. V lost 0 bases and J lost 3, with 9 bases in between. This CDR3 contains 14 residues. CDR3 sequence reads: CASSLDRADTEAFF. In DNA form, the CDR3 reads TGCGCCAGCAGCTTGGACAGGGCGGACACTGAAGCTTTCTTT.

The V call is TRBV18, the J call TRBJ2-2; possibly TRBD1 for D (6 bases). Germline V gene sequence: CDR1 KGHSH, CDR2 LQKENI. The CDR3 contains 14 residues. The V end was cut by 3 bases, the J end by 5 bases, with 10 bases between. The CDR3 nucleotides read TGTGCCAGCTCACCGCAGGGGATAACCGGGGAGCTGTTTTTT. Amino acid sequence: CASSPQGITGELFF.

The V gene is TRBV7-2, the J gene TRBJ1-6, with D unclear. V was clipped by 2 bases and J by 7 bases, with 12 bases between them. CDR1 is SGHTA, CDR2 FQGNSA, per germline. The length of the CDR3 is 15 residues. CDR3 in amino acids: CASSLPSGPNSPLHF. The CDR3 DNA follows: TGTGCCAGCAGCTTACCTTCTGGCCCGAATTCACCCCTCCACTTT.